A selection of T cell receptor beta chains follows, all from one sample in a study of beta chain features in type 1 diabetes. The data were produced by immunoSEQ multiplex PCR, yet TCRdb's version contains in-frame clones alone and is incomplete. The sample lists roughly 370,000 clones; roughly 13% were seen once. The sample taken for sequencing was naive CD4+ T cells from blood. The receptors come from a man younger than 45 in good health. CDR3s include the opening cysteine and the closing phenylalanine or tryptophan. A D gene is named only where the DNA matches it firmly. Only some rows state a clone size, as once, few, many or a class for expanded clones.

abundance,d_gene,j_gene,v_gene,CDR3aa,CDR3nt
few,TRBD1,TRBJ2-7,TRBV29-1,CSVEAPQRTGVGEQYF,TGCAGCGTTGAAGCCCCACAGAGGACAGGGGTAGGCGAGCAGTACTTC
few,TRBD2,TRBJ2-1,TRBV7-6,CASSLAGGPVEQFF,TGTGCCAGCAGCTTAGCGGGAGGGCCAGTTGAGCAGTTCTTC
.,TRBD1,TRBJ2-3,TRBV7-2,CASSPDRGLDTQYF,TGTGCCAGCAGCCCGGACAGGGGGTTAGATACGCAGTATTTT
.,.,TRBJ1-1,TRBV13,CASSLATSMNTEAFF,TGTGCCAGCAGCCTAGCCACGTCTATGAACACTGAAGCTTTCTTT
.,TRBD1,TRBJ1-6,TRBV30,CAWSEEQGLSPLHF,TGTGCCTGGAGTGAAGAACAGGGGCTCTCACCCCTCCACTTT
.,TRBD1,TRBJ2-1,TRBV19,CASSIGLRTGIGEQFF,TGTGCCAGTAGTATAGGGCTCCGGACAGGGATAGGTGAGCAGTTCTTC
few,.,TRBJ2-3,TRBV5-1,CASSLDGTSTDTQYF,TGCGCCAGCAGCTTGGACGGAACTAGCACAGATACGCAGTATTTT
.,TRBD2,TRBJ2-1,TRBV7-9,CASSVSKRGGQDEQFF,TGTGCCAGCAGCGTCTCCAAGCGGGGGGGCCAGGATGAGCAGTTCTTC
.,TRBD2,TRBJ2-2,TRBV9,CASSVTSGTFDGELFF,TGTGCCAGCAGCGTCACTAGCGGGACCTTTGACGGGGAGCTGTTTTTT
few,.,TRBJ2-3,TRBV28,CASSDPPTAEYF,TGTGCCAGCAGTGACCCACCGACGGCTGAGTATTTT
.,.,TRBJ2-5,TRBV2,CASSEHVDYQETQYF,TGTGCCAGCAGTGAACATGTAGACTACCAAGAGACCCAGTACTTC
.,.,TRBJ2-1,TRBV19,CASTPSGTRYEQFF,TGTGCCAGTACTCCCAGCGGGACACGATATGAGCAGTTCTTC
.,.,TRBJ2-6,TRBV5-4,CASSFLYPGHGANVLTF,TGTGCCAGCAGCTTTTTGTATCCGGGCCATGGGGCCAACGTCCTGACTTTC
many,.,TRBJ2-4,TRBV10-3,CAISESFAGIAKNIQYF,TGTGCCATCAGTGAGTCGTTTGCGGGGATAGCCAAAAACATTCAGTACTTC
.,TRBD2,TRBJ2-5,TRBV19,CASSSSASGQETQYF,TGTGCCAGTAGTAGTTCGGCTAGCGGCCAAGAGACCCAGTACTTC
.,TRBD1,TRBJ2-1,TRBV7-9,CASSRTGPSIQFF,TGTGCCAGCAGCCGGACAGGGCCGTCAATCCAGTTCTTC
few,TRBD1,TRBJ2-7,TRBV12-5,CASGPGQPYEQYF,TGTGCTAGTGGCCCGGGACAGCCCTACGAGCAGTACTTC
.,TRBD1,TRBJ1-2,TRBV4-1,CASSQGQGIGGYTF,TGCGCCAGCAGCCAGGGACAGGGCATTGGTGGCTACACCTTC
.,.,TRBJ2-5,TRBV4-3,CASSQSGEETQYF,TGCGCCAGCAGCCAATCCGGGGAAGAGACCCAGTACTTC
.,.,TRBJ2-1,TRBV9,CASSVLGGSYNEQFF,TGTGCCAGCAGCGTATTGGGGGGCTCCTACAATGAGCAGTTCTTC
.,TRBD1,TRBJ2-1,TRBV29-1,CSEGTGGDNEQFF,TGCAGCGAAGGGACAGGGGGGGATAATGAGCAGTTCTTC
.,TRBD2,TRBJ2-3,TRBV7-8,CASSEAIAGGFADTQYF,TGTGCCAGCAGCGAGGCTATAGCGGGAGGGTTTGCAGATACGCAGTATTTT
few,TRBD1,TRBJ2-3,TRBV7-9,CASSSDRVLPSTDTQYF,TGTGCCAGCAGCTCCGACAGGGTCTTGCCTAGCACAGATACGCAGTATTTT
.,.,TRBJ2-3,TRBV30,CAWIGRRGASSLPDTQYF,TGTGCCTGGATCGGCCGGAGGGGGGCCTCATCCCTCCCAGATACGCAGTATTTT
.,TRBD2,TRBJ2-3,TRBV9,CASSRLAGGRGTDTQYF,TGTGCCAGCAGCCGACTAGCGGGGGGGCGTGGCACAGATACGCAGTATTTT
.,TRBD2,TRBJ2-5,TRBV14,CASSPGRGQYF,TGTGCCAGCAGCCCTGGGAGGGGCCAGTACTTC
.,.,TRBJ1-2,TRBV7-2,CASTPSGRSLYGYTF,TGTGCCAGCACCCCTTCTGGGCGGAGCCTCTATGGCTACACCTTC
few,TRBD1,TRBJ1-2,TRBV5-8,CASTAGQGNGYTF,TGTGCCAGCACCGCGGGACAGGGAAATGGCTACACCTTC
.,.,TRBJ2-1,TRBV19,CASSRGRSGTQYGVGNEQFF,TGTGCCAGTAGTAGAGGACGGTCCGGGACCCAATACGGGGTCGGCAATGAGCAGTTCTTC
few,.,TRBJ1-1,TRBV29-1,CSVALSHAQDRQAFF,TGCAGCGTTGCGCTCTCCCATGCCCAGGACAGACAAGCTTTCTTT
few,.,TRBJ2-2,TRBV9,CASSAQRQRNTGELFF,TGTGCCAGCAGCGCCCAAAGGCAAAGGAACACCGGGGAGCTGTTTTTT
.,TRBD2,TRBJ2-1,TRBV12-5,CASGRSSGRYNEQFF,TGTGCTAGTGGCAGATCTAGCGGGAGATACAATGAGCAGTTCTTC
.,.,TRBJ2-2,TRBV30,CAWSVGYTGELFF,TGTGCCTGGAGTGTTGGGTACACCGGGGAGCTGTTTTTT
few,.,TRBJ1-1,TRBV7-8,CASSLKRARGQNTEAFF,TGTGCCAGCAGCCTTAAGCGCGCCAGGGGACAGAACACTGAAGCTTTCTTT
.,.,TRBJ1-2,TRBV10-3,CAISERDRGGYTF,TGTGCCATCAGTGAAAGGGACCGAGGTGGCTACACCTTC
.,.,TRBJ1-1,TRBV19,CASSIVQEAFF,TGTGCCAGTAGTATTGTTCAGGAAGCTTTCTTT
.,.,TRBJ2-1,TRBV4-2,CASSQVPPYNEQFF,TGTGCCAGCAGCCAAGTACCCCCCTACAATGAGCAGTTCTTC
few,TRBD1,TRBJ2-3,TRBV10-3,CAIRPGQGITDTQYF,TGTGCCATAAGACCGGGACAGGGAATCACAGATACGCAGTATTTT
few,.,TRBJ2-3,TRBV30,CAWSVHPDTQYF,TGTGCCTGGAGTGTGCACCCAGATACGCAGTATTTT
.,TRBD2,TRBJ2-3,TRBV6-5,CASSYSPGLVTDTQYF,TGTGCCAGCAGTTACTCCCCCGGACTAGTAACAGATACGCAGTATTTT
.,.,TRBJ2-1,TRBV12-5,CASGWKPRWGASNEQFF,TGTGCTAGTGGTTGGAAACCCCGTTGGGGTGCGTCCAATGAGCAGTTCTTC